This T cell receptor beta chain was captured in a study of blood T cell repertoires in COVID-19. Overall study: Spain, Italy and the United States supplied samples that represented acute and convalescent COVID-19.

Participants reported their clinical history, and cohort assignment relied on those reports. CDR1 is KGHDR and CDR2 is SFDVKD in the germline V gene. Trimming shortened V by 4 bases and J by 1 base, and 12 bases separated the two germline ends. The CDR3 is made up of 15 amino acids. Profiling relied on immunoSEQ multiplex PCR, and the TCRdb table lists in-frame clones only, not all of them. The profile shows 150,000 to 200,000 clones, 87% of them singletons. The chain recombines TRBV24-1 with TRBJ1-1; D is possibly TRBD1 (5 bases). The TCR comes from a woman aged 45 to 65 who had recovered from COVID-19. Sequencing was carried out using PBMCs or T cells enriched from blood (not recorded which). The CDR3 loop is CATSDGPGENTEAFF. As DNA, the CDR3 is TGTGCCACCAGTGACGGCCCGGGGGAGAACACTGAAGCTTTCTTT.